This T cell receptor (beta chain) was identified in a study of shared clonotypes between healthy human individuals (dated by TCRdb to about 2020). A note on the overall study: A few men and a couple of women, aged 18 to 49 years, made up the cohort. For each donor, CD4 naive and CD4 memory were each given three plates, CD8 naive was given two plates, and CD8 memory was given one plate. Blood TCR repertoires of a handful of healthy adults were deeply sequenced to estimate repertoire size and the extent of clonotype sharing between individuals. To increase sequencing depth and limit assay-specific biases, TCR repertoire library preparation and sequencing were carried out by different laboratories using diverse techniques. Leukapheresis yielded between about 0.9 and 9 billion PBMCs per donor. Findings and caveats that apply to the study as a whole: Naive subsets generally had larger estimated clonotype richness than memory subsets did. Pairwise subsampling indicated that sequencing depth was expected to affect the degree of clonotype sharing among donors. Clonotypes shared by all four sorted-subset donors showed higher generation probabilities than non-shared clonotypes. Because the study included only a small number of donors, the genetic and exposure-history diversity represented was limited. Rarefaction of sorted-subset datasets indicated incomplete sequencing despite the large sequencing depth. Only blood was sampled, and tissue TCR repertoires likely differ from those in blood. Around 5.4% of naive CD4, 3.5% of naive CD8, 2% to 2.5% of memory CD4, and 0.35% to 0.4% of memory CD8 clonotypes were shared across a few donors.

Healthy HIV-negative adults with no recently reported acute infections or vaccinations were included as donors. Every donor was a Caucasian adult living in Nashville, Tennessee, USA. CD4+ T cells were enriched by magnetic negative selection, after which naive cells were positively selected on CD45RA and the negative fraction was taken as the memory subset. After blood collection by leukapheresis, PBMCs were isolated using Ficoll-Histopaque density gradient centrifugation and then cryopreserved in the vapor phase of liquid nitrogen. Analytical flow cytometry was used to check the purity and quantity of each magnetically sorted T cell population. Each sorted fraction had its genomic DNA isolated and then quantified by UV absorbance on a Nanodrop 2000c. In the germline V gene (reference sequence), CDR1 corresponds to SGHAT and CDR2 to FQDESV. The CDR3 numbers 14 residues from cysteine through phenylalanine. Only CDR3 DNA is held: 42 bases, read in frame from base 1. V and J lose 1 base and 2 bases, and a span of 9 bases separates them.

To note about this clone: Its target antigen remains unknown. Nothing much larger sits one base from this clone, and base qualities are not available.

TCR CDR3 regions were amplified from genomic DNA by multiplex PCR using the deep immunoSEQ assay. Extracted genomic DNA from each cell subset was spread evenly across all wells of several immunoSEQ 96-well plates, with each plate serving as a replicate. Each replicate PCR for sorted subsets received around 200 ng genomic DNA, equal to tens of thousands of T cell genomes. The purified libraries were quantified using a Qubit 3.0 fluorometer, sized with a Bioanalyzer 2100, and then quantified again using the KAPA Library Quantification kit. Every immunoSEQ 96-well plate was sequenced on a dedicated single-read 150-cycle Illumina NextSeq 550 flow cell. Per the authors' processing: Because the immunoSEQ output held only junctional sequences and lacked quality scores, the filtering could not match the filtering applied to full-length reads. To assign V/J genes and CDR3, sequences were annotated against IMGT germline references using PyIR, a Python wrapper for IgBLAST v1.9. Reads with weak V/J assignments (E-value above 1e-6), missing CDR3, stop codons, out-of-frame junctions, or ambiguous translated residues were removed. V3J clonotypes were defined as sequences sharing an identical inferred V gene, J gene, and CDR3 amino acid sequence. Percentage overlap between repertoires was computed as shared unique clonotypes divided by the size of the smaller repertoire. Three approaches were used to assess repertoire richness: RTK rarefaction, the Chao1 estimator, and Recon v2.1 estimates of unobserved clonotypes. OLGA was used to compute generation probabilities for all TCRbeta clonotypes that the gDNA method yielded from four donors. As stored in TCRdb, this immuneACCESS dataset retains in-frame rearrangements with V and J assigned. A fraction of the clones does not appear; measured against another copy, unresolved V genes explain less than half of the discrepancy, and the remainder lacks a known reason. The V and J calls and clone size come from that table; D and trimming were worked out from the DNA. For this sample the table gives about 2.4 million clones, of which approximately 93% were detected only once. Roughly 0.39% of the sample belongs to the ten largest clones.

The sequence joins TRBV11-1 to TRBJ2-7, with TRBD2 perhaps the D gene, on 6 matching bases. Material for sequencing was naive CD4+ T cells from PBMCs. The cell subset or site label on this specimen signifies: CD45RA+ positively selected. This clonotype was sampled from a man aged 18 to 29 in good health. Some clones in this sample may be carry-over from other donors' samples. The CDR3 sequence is CASSLERVAYEQYF. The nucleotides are TGTGCCAGCAGCTTAGAGCGGGTTGCCTACGAGCAGTACTTC. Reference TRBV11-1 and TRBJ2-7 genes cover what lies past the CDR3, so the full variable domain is EAEVAQSPRYKITEKSQAVAFWCDPISGHATLYWYRQILGQGPELLVQFQDESVVDDSQLPKDRFSAERLKGVDSTLKIQPAELGDSAMYLCASSLERVAYEQYFGPGTRLTVT.